This T cell receptor beta chain was observed in a study of chemoradiotherapy in HPV16-positive cancers. As to this clone: Its antigen is unidentified.

Clones were sequenced by immunoSEQ multiplex PCR, and TCRdb holds only the in-frame ones, with some missing. This table has 3,100 or so clones, about 80% appearing once. The study's findings and limits: Candidate HPV-specific clones and E7-related TCR motifs grew in tumor during treatment.

This sequence was found in a human donor with HPV-associated anogenital cancer. The material sequenced was tumor tissue, taken from a patient who underwent chemoradiotherapy.

The CDR3 region is CASSYGPSRVEQYF. The CDR3 DNA reads TGTGCCAGCAGCTACGGACCCTCTAGGGTAGAGCAGTACTTC. The chain has TRBV5-6 and TRBJ2-7; D not certain. CDR1 and CDR2 from the germline V gene are SGHDT and YYEEEE. The CDR3 is 14 residues long. V was pared by 3 bases and J by 7 bases, with 17 bases between.